A single sample gave rise to the 6 T cell receptor beta chains below, sequenced in a study of cytomegalovirus exposure and HLA in healthy donors. The PCR was carried out with 60 Vbeta primers and 13 Jbeta primers. Generated by immunoSEQ multiplex PCR, the TCRdb table keeps only in-frame clones and is missing some. The sample features approximately 68,000 clones, with 7.5% to 8% in its top ten. Sequenced input: PBMCs. These TCRs come from a female donor in good health and CMV-seropositive.

The V gene is TRBV28, the J gene TRBJ1-2; 7 nucleotides align to TRBD1. The V gene end was trimmed by 3 bases and the J gene end by 4 bases; junction bases not matched to a gene: 2. The CDR3 has 13 amino acids. CDR1 and CDR2 from the germline V gene are MDHEN and SYDVKM. The CDR3: CASSLRGPYGYTF. For the CDR3, the DNA is TGTGCCAGCAGTTTGAGGGGGCCCTATGGCTACACCTTC.

This sequence joins TRBV4-2 and TRBJ1-2, with no clear D. Germline V gene data show CDR1 as LGHNA and CDR2 as YNFKEQ. The CDR3 length is 17 residues. Trimming removed 6 bases from V and 2 bases from J, with 22 bases in between. The CDR3 here is CASSSHNRPVPNYGYTF. For the CDR3, the DNA is TGTGCCAGCAGTTCCCATAATCGTCCGGTGCCGAACTATGGCTACACCTTC.

The chain combines TRBV7-3 with TRBJ2-2, with a weak D call TRBD2 (5 bases). Per germline, CDR1 SGHTA and CDR2 FQGTGA. This CDR3 region has 13 residues. Trimming stripped 6 bases from V and 3 bases from J, with 8 bases between. CDR3 DNA: TGTGCCAGCAGTCAACTAGACACCGGGGAGCTGTTTTTT. Translated: CASSQLDTGELFF.

This chain connects TRBV28 to TRBJ2-7; D is possibly TRBD1 (5 bases). The CDR3 covers 14 residues. V dropped 3 bases and J dropped 1 base, with 10 bases sitting between them. CDR1 is MDHEN and CDR2 is SYDVKM in the germline V gene. CDR3 DNA sequence: TGTGCCAGCAGTTTCTCCAGGGTGTCCTACGAGCAGTACTTC. This codes for CASSFSRVSYEQYF.

The V gene is TRBV30, the J gene TRBJ1-4; D not resolved. This CDR3 has 13 amino acids. V shed 0 bases and J shed 8 bases, with 10 bases lying between them. CDR1 is GTSNPN and CDR2 is SVGIG in the germline V gene (reference sequence). The CDR3 DNA follows: TGTGCCTGGAGTGTTTGGGGAGAAGAAAAACTGTTTTTT. Its translation is CAWSVWGEEKLFF.

In regard to this clone: One end of the junction varies from germline; a read error may be responsible. DNA for the CDR3: TGTGCCTGGAGTGTACGGGACATAGACTTACTCTTC. Amino acid sequence: CAWSVRDIDLLF. The chain joins TRBV30 to TRBJ1-2; D might be TRBD1 (6 bases). This CDR3 has 12 amino acids. Germline CDR1 and CDR2: GTSNPN and SVGIG (reference sequence).